This T cell receptor (beta chain) was identified during a study of CD8+ T cells in alopecia areata. Germline assignment: CDR1 SQVTM and CDR2 ANQGSEA. Deletions cut 4 bases from V and 1 base from J, with 7 bases between. CDR3 length equals 12 residues. Extracted RNA was reverse transcribed, and the resulting cDNA served as sequencing template. Repertoires were generated with immunoSEQ multiplex PCR, while TCRdb's copy carries only in-frame clones and drops some. Of some 180,000 clones listed, approximately 62% are singletons. The sample consisted of CD4+ T cells sorted from blood, taken at week 0. The sequence was collected from a human donor with alopecia areata. The chain combines TRBV29-1 with TRBJ1-1, with unresolved D. CDR3 DNA sequence: TGCAGCGTTGGTGCCCAGAACACTGAAGCTTTCTTT. This codes for CSVGAQNTEAFF.